This T cell receptor (beta chain) was found in a study of shared clonotypes between healthy human individuals (dated by TCRdb to about 2020). For the study in its entirety: The cohort comprised a couple of women and a few men aged 18 to 49 years. Per donor, three plates each were used for CD4 naive and CD4 memory, two for CD8 naive, and one for CD8 memory. The study deeply sequenced blood TCR repertoires of five healthy adults to estimate repertoire size and the extent of clonotype sharing between individuals. Libraries were prepared and TCR repertoires were sequenced by different laboratories using diverse techniques, in order to increase sequencing depth and limit assay-specific biases. Each donor's leukapheresis produced roughly between roughly 0.85 and 9.5 billion PBMCs.

Broad study findings and their caveats: Pairwise subsampling led to the expectation that sequencing depth would affect the degree of clonotype sharing among donors. Only blood was sampled, and tissue TCR repertoires likely differ from those in blood. Higher generation probabilities were observed for clonotypes shared by all four sorted-subset donors than for non-shared clonotypes. Around 5.4% of naive CD4, roughly 3.5% of naive CD8, approximately 2% of memory CD4, and around 0.4% of memory CD8 clonotypes were shared across several donors. Incomplete sequencing was indicated by rarefaction of sorted-subset datasets, despite the large sequencing depth. The small number of donors limited the genetic and exposure-history diversity represented. Larger estimated clonotype richness was generally found for naive subsets than for memory subsets.

About this clone itself: No cognate antigen has been identified for it. Base quality data are lacking; no much larger clone is found one base away.

Using the deep immunoSEQ assay, TCR CDR3 regions were amplified from genomic DNA by multiplex PCR. Extracted genomic DNA from each cell subset was spread evenly across all wells of several immunoSEQ 96-well plates, with each plate serving as a replicate. Each replicate PCR for sorted subsets received around 210 ng genomic DNA, equal to tens of thousands of T cell genomes. Purified libraries were quantified with a Qubit 3.0 fluorometer, sized on a Bioanalyzer 2100, and re-quantified with the KAPA Library Quantification kit. Each immunoSEQ 96-well plate was sequenced on its own single-read 150-cycle Illumina NextSeq 550 flow cell. Under the source paper's analysis protocol: Because only junctional sequences without quality scores were contained in the immunoSEQ output, filtering matching that applied to full-length reads could not be performed. To assign V/J genes and CDR3, sequences were annotated against IMGT germline references using PyIR, a Python wrapper for IgBLAST v1.9. Reads with weak V/J assignments (E-value above 1e-6), missing CDR3, stop codons, out-of-frame junctions, or ambiguous translated residues were removed. V3J clonotypes were defined by identical inferred V gene, J gene, and CDR3 amino acid sequence. To compute the percentage overlap between repertoires, the number of shared unique clonotypes was divided by the size of the smaller repertoire. Richness of each repertoire was evaluated using RTK rarefaction, the Chao1 estimator, and Recon v2.1 estimates of unobserved clonotypes. OLGA was used to compute generation probabilities for all TCRbeta clonotypes that the gDNA method yielded from four donors. TCRdb mirrors the immuneACCESS table, restricted to in-frame sequences. Some clones are absent from its copies; in checked studies, under half trace to an unresolved V gene, and the reason for the others is unknown. The D gene and trimming were derived from the DNA, and the V and J assignments and clone size from that table. A total of 2 million to 2.5 million clones appear in this sample, 92% of them only once. In total, the top ten clones hold 0.3% to 0.4% of the sample.

The donors were healthy, HIV-negative adults who had no recently reported acute infections or vaccinations. Every donor was a Caucasian adult residing in Nashville, Tennessee, USA. CD4+ T cells were enriched by magnetic negative selection; naive cells were then positively selected on CD45RA, and the negative fraction formed the memory subset. After blood collection by leukapheresis, PBMCs were isolated using Ficoll-Histopaque density gradient centrifugation and then cryopreserved in the vapor phase of liquid nitrogen. Analytical flow cytometry was used to check the purity and quantity of each magnetically sorted T cell population. Genomic DNA was isolated from each sorted fraction and quantified by UV absorbance on a Nanodrop 2000c. The germline V gene gives CDR1 as SGHAT and CDR2 as FQNNGV. The germline ends are 14 bases apart after V is trimmed by 5 bases and J by 4 bases. From its cysteine to its phenylalanine, the CDR3 spans 15 amino acids. Only CDR3 DNA is held: 45 bases, read in frame from base 1.

Sequenced sample: naive CD4+ T cells from PBMCs. The cell subset or site tag for this specimen amounts to: CD45RA+ positively selected. The sequence came from a young man in good health. Some clones in this sample may be carry-over from other donors' samples. Rearrangement joined TRBV11-2 to TRBJ2-2, with TRBD1 as a weak D call on 6 bases. CDR3 sequence: CASSLQGIGTGELFF. The DNA is as follows: TGTGCCAGCAGCCTACAGGGAATTGGCACCGGGGAGCTGTTTTTT.